The sequence of this T cell receptor (beta chain) was determined in a study of CD8+ T cells in alopecia areata. Background on the study: Each recipient was a 7-10-week-old female C3H/HeJ mouse given skin from a roughly 6-12-month-old C3H/HeJ donor with spontaneous alopecia.

The CDR3 is made up of 13 amino acids. The germline V gene has CDR1 SGHSA and CDR2 FRNQAP. The V end lost 2 bases, the J end lost 1 base, and 5 bases lay between the germline ends. Concerning this clone itself: Its matching antigen is unknown. All gene names here are mouse names. With the read ending 4 residues before the CDR3 end, the germline J gene is used to fill in that end.

Points from the study as a whole: More clonal than normal scalp was lesional scalp, particularly alopecia totalis/universalis. Mouse data revealed clearer TCR sharing than patient data did, a gap possibly tied to HLA. Sequence data from scalp samples additionally include resident alphabeta T cells of normal skin.

Investigators isolated RNA and reverse transcribed it into cDNA to act as the sequencing template. Some clones are missing from TCRdb's copy, which holds only in-frame ones; the method was immunoSEQ multiplex PCR. The sample holds 90,000 to 130,000 clones, and no clone turns up only once. The chain links TRBV16 to TRBJ1-1, with D hard to call. The sequenced sample consisted of lesional skin. The sequence was obtained from a C3H/HeJ mouse with alopecia areata. MHC haplotype of the mouse line: H2-k. This chain's CDR3 is CASSLKGNTEVFF. CDR3 DNA, as far as it was read: TGTGCAAGCAGCTTAAAAGGGAACACA. Variable domain in full (rest from reference TRBV16 and TRBJ1-1): NAGVIQTPRHKVTGKGQEATLWCEPISGHSAVFWYRQTIVQGLEFLTYFRNQAPIDDSGMPKERFSAQMPNQSHSTLKIQSTQPQDSAVYLCASSLKGNTEVFFGKGTRLTVV.